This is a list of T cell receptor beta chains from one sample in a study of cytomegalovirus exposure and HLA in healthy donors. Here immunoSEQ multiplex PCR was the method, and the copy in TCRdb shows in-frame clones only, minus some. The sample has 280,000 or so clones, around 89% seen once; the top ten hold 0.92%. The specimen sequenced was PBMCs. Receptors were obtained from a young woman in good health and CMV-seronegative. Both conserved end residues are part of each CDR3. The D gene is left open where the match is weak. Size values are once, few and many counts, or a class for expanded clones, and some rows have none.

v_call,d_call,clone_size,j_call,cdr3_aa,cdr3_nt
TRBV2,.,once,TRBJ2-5,CASSAGRETQYF,TGTGCCAGCAGTGCGGGGAGAGAGACCCAGTACTTC
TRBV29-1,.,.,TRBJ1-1,CSVEDRPEAFF,TGCAGCGTTGAGGACAGACCTGAAGCTTTCTTT
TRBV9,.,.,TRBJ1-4,CASSPGGGSSEKLFF,TGTGCCAGCAGCCCCGGAGGAGGGTCGAGTGAAAAACTGTTTTTT
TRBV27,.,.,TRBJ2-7,CASSLFARGGEQYF,TGTGCCAGCAGTTTATTCGCCAGGGGCGGAGAGCAGTACTTC
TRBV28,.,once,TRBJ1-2,CASSFPGDSGYTF,TGTGCCAGCAGTTTTCCCGGGGATAGTGGCTACACCTTC
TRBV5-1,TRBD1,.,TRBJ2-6,CASSLTGGAGANVLTF,TGCGCCAGCAGCTTGACAGGGGGCGCTGGGGCCAACGTCCTGACTTTC
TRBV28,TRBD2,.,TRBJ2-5,CASRQTSKETQYF,TGTGCCAGCAGACAGACTAGCAAAGAGACCCAGTACTTC
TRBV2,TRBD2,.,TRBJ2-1,CASSETSGRVGDEQFF,TGTGCCAGCAGCGAGACTAGCGGGAGAGTTGGCGATGAGCAGTTCTTC
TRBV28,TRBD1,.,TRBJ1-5,CASNSGTGGPQHF,TGTGCCAGCAACTCCGGGACAGGGGGGCCCCAGCATTTT
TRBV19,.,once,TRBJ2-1,CASSRAPYNEQFF,TGTGCCAGTAGCCGAGCGCCATACAATGAGCAGTTCTTC
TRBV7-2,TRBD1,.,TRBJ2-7,CASSPRQGPSYEQYF,TGTGCCAGCAGCCCTCGACAGGGGCCTTCCTACGAGCAGTACTTC
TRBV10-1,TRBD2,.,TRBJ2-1,CASSPLGTSGRSEQFF,TGCGCCAGCAGTCCCCTAGGGACTAGCGGGAGGAGTGAGCAGTTCTTC
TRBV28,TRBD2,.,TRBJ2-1,CASSRSIRTSGVNEQFF,TGTGCCAGCAGCCGAAGTATACGGACTAGCGGGGTCAATGAGCAGTTCTTC
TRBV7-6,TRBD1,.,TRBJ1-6,CASSLEWDSRNSPLHF,TGTGCCAGCAGCTTAGAGTGGGACAGCAGGAATTCACCCCTCCACTTT
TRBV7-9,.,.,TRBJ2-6,CASSLSSFSSGANVLTF,TGTGCCAGCAGCTTATCCTCGTTCAGCTCTGGGGCCAACGTCCTGACTTTC
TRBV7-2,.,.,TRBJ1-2,CASSILDEGYGYTF,TGTGCCAGCAGCATACTAGACGAAGGCTATGGCTACACCTTC
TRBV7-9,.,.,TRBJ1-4,CASSPPLRKLFF,TGTGCCAGCAGCCCACCGCTTAGAAAACTGTTTTTT
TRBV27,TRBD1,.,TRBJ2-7,CASSSGTGGKDF,TGTGCCAGCAGTTCCGGCACAGGGGGCAAGGACTTC
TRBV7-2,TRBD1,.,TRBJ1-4,CASSAQGNNEKLFF,TGTGCCAGCAGCGCACAGGGGAATAATGAAAAACTGTTTTTT
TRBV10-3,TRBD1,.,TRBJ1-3,CAISSRTGPSGNTIYF,TGTGCCATCAGTTCAAGGACAGGGCCCTCTGGAAACACCATATATTTT
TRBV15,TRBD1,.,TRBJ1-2,CATSRGTGGWGYTF,TGTGCCACCAGCAGGGGGACAGGGGGCTGGGGCTACACCTTC
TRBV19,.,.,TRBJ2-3,CASSTEMRTQYF,TGTGCCAGTAGTACAGAAATGCGTACGCAGTATTTT
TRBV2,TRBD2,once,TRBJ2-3,CASRGGRVTDTQYF,TGTGCCAGCAGGGGCGGGAGGGTGACAGATACGCAGTATTTT
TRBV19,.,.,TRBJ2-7,CASSTGSGYGEQYF,TGTGCCAGTAGTACGGGTAGCGGTTATGGCGAGCAGTACTTC
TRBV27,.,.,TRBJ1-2,CASSQGRGYTF,TGTGCCAGCAGTCAGGGGAGAGGCTACACCTTC
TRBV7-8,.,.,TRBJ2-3,CASSLPLLGFPEGSTDTQYF,TGTGCCAGCAGCTTACCGCTTTTGGGGTTCCCCGAGGGTTCCACAGATACGCAGTATTTT
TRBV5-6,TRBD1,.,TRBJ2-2,CASSGDRGLAGELFF,TGTGCCAGCAGTGGGGACAGGGGGCTCGCCGGGGAGCTGTTTTTT
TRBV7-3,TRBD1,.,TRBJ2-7,CASSLFGTGGYEQYF,TGTGCCAGCAGCTTATTTGGCACAGGGGGGTACGAGCAGTACTTC
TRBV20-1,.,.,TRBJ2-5,CSANYQETQYF,TGCAGTGCTAATTATCAAGAGACCCAGTACTTC
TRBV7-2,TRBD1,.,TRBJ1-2,CASSRGTGVTYGYTF,TGTGCCAGCAGCCGAGGGACAGGGGTTACCTATGGCTACACCTTC
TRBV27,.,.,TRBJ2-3,CASSKLAMWEGTDTQYF,TGTGCCAGCAGTAAACTAGCCATGTGGGAAGGCACAGATACGCAGTATTTT
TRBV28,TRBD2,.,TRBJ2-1,CASCPTSGRGNEQFF,TGTGCCAGCTGTCCTACTAGCGGGAGGGGAAATGAGCAGTTCTTC
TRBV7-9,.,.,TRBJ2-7,CASSFEGGRGGEQYF,TGTGCCAGCAGCTTCGAAGGGGGACGCGGAGGCGAGCAGTACTTC
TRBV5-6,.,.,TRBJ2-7,CASSPPGLASYEQYF,TGTGCCAGCAGCCCGCCGGGACTGGCCTCCTACGAGCAGTACTTC
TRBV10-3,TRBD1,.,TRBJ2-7,CATRQGAGEQYF,TGTGCCACCCGACAGGGGGCCGGCGAGCAGTACTTC